Presented here are 10 T cell receptor beta chains from one specimen sequenced in a study of T cell responses to AZD1222 COVID-19 vaccine. Sequencing was performed with immunoSEQ multiplex PCR; in TCRdb, only in-frame clones are kept and a portion is missing. This table has 75,000 to 100,000 clones, 90% appearing once. Sequences were derived from peripheral blood, sampled on day 0 of AZD1222 vaccination. The receptors come from an adult in good health.

The V call is TRBV4-3, the J call TRBJ2-1; no clear D. Germline CDR1 LGHNA, CDR2 YSLEER. The length of the CDR3 is 12 residues. The germline V and J ends were trimmed by 0 bases and 5 bases, with 2 bases remaining between them. The CDR3: CASSQDDNEQFF. The CDR3 DNA reads as TGCGCCAGCAGCCAAGATGACAATGAGCAGTTCTTC.

This clone was found a few times. The chain recombines TRBV30 with TRBJ2-7, with D unresolved. In germline, CDR1 is GTSNPN, CDR2 SVGIG (reference sequence). This CDR3 has 15 residues. Trimming took 4 bases from V and 9 from J, leaving 25 bases between them. The CDR3 DNA sequence: TGTGCCTGGAACCCTGGGGAACTTACACTACGATGGCAGTACTTC. It yields the protein CAWNPGELTLRWQYF.

J is TRBJ1-4 and V is TRBV11-2; weak D call: TRBD1 (5 bases). The V end lost 3 bases, the J end lost 0 bases, and 17 bases lay between the germline ends. The CDR3 consists of 18 residues. Germline V gene data show CDR1 as SGHAT and CDR2 as FQNNGV. CDR3 nucleotides: TGTGCCAGCAGCTTCGGGACGGAGTTCCCGGCAACTAATGAAAAACTGTTTTTT. Residues: CASSFGTEFPATNEKLFF.

Details on this clone: An end of the junction differs from the germline gene, which may be a read error. The chain joins TRBV12-3 or TRBV12-4 to TRBJ2-3; D remains ambiguous. The CDR3 covers 12 residues. The CDR3 loop reads CASSPQGLSFVF. The CDR3 bases are TGTGCCAGCAGTCCCCAAGGGCTCTCGTTTGTTTTT.

CDR3 amino acids: CASSPARGGYEQYF. CDR3 in DNA: TGTGCCAGCAGCCCTGCCAGAGGGGGCTACGAGCAGTACTTC. The V call is TRBV7-9, the J call TRBJ2-7; a weak D match, TRBD1 (6 bases). The CDR3 covers 14 residues. Germline CDR1 SEHNR, CDR2 FQNEAQ (reference sequence). Trimming shortened V by 5 bases and J by 3 bases, and 14 bases separated the two germline ends.

The chain recombines TRBV28 with TRBJ2-4; a possible D gene is TRBD1 (5 bases). V lost 3 bases and J 8 bases, leaving 14 bases between the germline ends. The CDR3 consists of 14 residues. The germline CDR1 and CDR2 sequences are MDHEN and SYDVKM. As DNA, the CDR3 is TGTGCCAGCAGTTTCAGGGTGGGCTGGGACATTCAGTACTTC. This encodes CASSFRVGWDIQYF.

The chain combines TRBV7-3 with TRBJ2-1; 7 bases agree with TRBD1. This CDR3 has 16 residues. Germline V gene lookup returns CDR1 SGHTA and CDR2 FQGTGA. V dropped 5 bases and J dropped 0; count of bases not matched to a gene: 7. CDR3 residues: CASSVNRGSSYNEQFF. For the CDR3, the DNA is TGTGCCAGCAGCGTAAACAGGGGAAGCTCCTACAATGAGCAGTTCTTC.

This chain uses TRBV6-5 with TRBJ2-5; a possible D gene is TRBD1 (6 bases). Trimming took off 7 bases at V and 2 bases at J, with 14 bases between the two ends. CDR3 length: 14 amino acids. Germline CDR1 MNHEY, CDR2 SVGAGI. CDR3 coding DNA: TGTGCCAGCACCCAAATACAGGGTCAAGAGACCCAGTACTTC. Translation: CASTQIQGQETQYF.

V and J are TRBV6-2 or TRBV6-3 and TRBJ1-6; D is uncertain. V was cut by 2 bases and J by 5 bases, with 19 bases left in between. The CDR3 is 18 residues long. CDR1 is MNHEY and CDR2 is SVGEGT in the germline V gene. CDR3 sequence reads: CASSYPRGRTQDNSPLHF. CDR3 coding DNA: TGTGCCAGCAGTTACCCCCGCGGACGGACCCAAGATAATTCACCCCTCCACTTT.

The chain has TRBV5-5 and TRBJ2-7; D gene uncertain. Germline CDR1 reads SGHKS; CDR2 reads YYEKEE (reference sequence). The CDR3 loop spans 13 amino acids. The V end lost 0 bases, the J end lost 5 bases, and 9 bases lay between the germline ends. This CDR3 is CASSLGRWDEQYF. In nucleotides, the CDR3 is TGTGCCAGCAGCTTGGGCCGATGGGACGAGCAGTACTTC.